The entry below describes one T cell receptor beta chain. Its antigen is unknown. Genomic DNA served as template for TCR beta VDJ and CDR3 profiling. TCRdb independently ran MiXCR on the reads; one entry per CDR3 protein. The data show under 150,000 distinct CDR3 sequences, with 35% to 50% seen just once and roughly 8.9% held by the top ten. The record originates from a study of CD8+CD57+ T cells in acquired aplastic anemia. Study details: Average CD4+ read depth in healthy donors was around 10 million reads.

Study-wide findings and caveats: Patients and controls were found to share twenty-nine CD8+ CDR3 sequences. Significant differences in CD8+ Simpson's diversity were not observed between patients and controls.

The germline V gene encodes CDR1 SQVTM and CDR2 ANQGSEA. Trimming pared 5 bases from V and 7 bases from J, leaving 11 bases between. This CDR3 is 11 amino acids long. The receptor's source is a human donor in good health, serving as a control. This chain connects TRBV29-1 to TRBJ1-1; no clear D. Sequencing was performed on sorted CD4+, CD8+, or CD8+CD57+ T cells (not recorded which) from PBMCs. CDR3 protein: CSVYEGIEAFF. In DNA, the CDR3 is TGCAGCGTTTATGAAGGGATTGAAGCTTTCTTT.